Shown below are 22 T cell receptor beta chains from a single sample sequenced in a study of blood T cell repertoires in COVID-19. Sequenced by immunoSEQ multiplex PCR; TCRdb stores in-frame clones only, minus some. There are fewer than 150,000 clones in the sample; 84% occur only once, and roughly 10% lies in the top ten. Sequencing was done on a sample of peripheral blood. The receptors were sampled from a woman aged 80 or older in a cohort sampled during active or convalescent COVID-19.

The V call is TRBV3-1 (or the pseudogene TRBV3-2), the J call TRBJ2-1; D ambiguous. The germline V gene has CDR1 LGHDT and CDR2 YNNKEL (reference sequence). Trimming left V 1 base short and J 8 bases short, with 3 bases between. This CDR3 is 11 amino acids long. Here the CDR3 reads CASSQVYEQFF. The CDR3, as DNA: TGTGCCAGCAGCCAAGTATATGAGCAGTTCTTC.

The chain recombines TRBV24-1 with TRBJ1-4, with 10 positions matching TRBD1. Looked up from germline, CDR1 is KGHDR and CDR2 is SFDVKD. After removal of 6 bases from V and 6 bases from J, the junction contained 6 bases not matched to a gene. The CDR3 sequence is 15 residues long. CDR3 sequence: CATSLGGTGDEKLFF. CDR3 sequence (DNA): TGTGCCACCAGTCTGGGGGGGACAGGGGATGAAAAACTGTTTTTT.

The rearrangement joins TRBV11-1 to TRBJ2-7; perhaps TRBD1 as D (7 bases). This CDR3 region has 15 residues. Trimming took off 1 base at V and 2 bases at J, with 12 bases between the two ends. CDR1 SGHAT and CDR2 FQDESV come from the germline V gene (reference sequence). This CDR3 reads CASSLGQGGTYEQYV. The CDR3 DNA follows: TGTGCCAGCAGCTTAGGGCAGGGGGGAACCTACGAGCAGTACGTC.

The rearrangement links TRBV11-2 to TRBJ2-4; TRBD2 might be the D (5 bases). Germline CDR1 reads SGHAT; CDR2 reads FQNNGV. The CDR3 runs to 17 residues. Trimming removed 5 bases at V and 0 bases at J, with 17 bases between. The CDR3 loop reads CASSLGRSGLAKNIQYF. CDR3 nucleotides: TGTGCCAGCAGCCTGGGGAGAAGTGGTTTAGCCAAAAACATTCAGTACTTC.

The rearrangement uses TRBV30 and TRBJ2-1; TRBD2 agrees at 10 bases. Germline V CDR1 and CDR2: GTSNPN, SVGIG (reference sequence). CDR3 length: 16 amino acids. With 0 bases clipped from V and 4 bases from J, the junction kept 6 bases outside the gene matches. CDR3 nucleotides: TGTGCCTGGAGTGTAAGGCTAGCGGGGGCGTACAATGAGCAGTTCTTC. Translating it yields CAWSVRLAGAYNEQFF.

The rearrangement links TRBV5-4 to TRBJ1-1; possible D gene TRBD1, 5 bases. Per the germline V gene, CDR1 is SGHNT and CDR2 is YYREEE (reference sequence). The CDR3 length is 14 residues. V shed 0 bases and J shed 1 base, with 7 bases lying between them. The CDR3 here is CASSLVRGNTEAFF. CDR3 bases: TGTGCCAGCAGCTTGGTAAGGGGGAACACTGAAGCTTTCTTT.

The rearrangement joins TRBV7-3 to TRBJ2-1; 14 bases line up with TRBD2. The CDR3 runs to 16 residues. With 4 bases clipped from V and 8 bases from J, the junction kept 7 bases outside the gene matches. Germline V gene sequence: CDR1 SGHTA, CDR2 FQGTGA. CDR3 sequence (DNA): TGTGCCAGCAGCTCCAGGACTAGCGGGGGGACCGATGAGCAGTTCTTC. Protein product: CASSSRTSGGTDEQFF.

The gene calls are TRBV5-5 and TRBJ2-3, with D uncertain. The V end was cut by 4 bases, the J end by 5 bases, with 11 bases between. CDR1 SGHKS and CDR2 YYEKEE come from the germline V gene (reference sequence). The CDR3 has 13 amino acids. The CDR3 spells CASSRGLGDTQYF. CDR3 DNA: TGTGCCAGCAGCCGCGGTCTCGGAGATACGCAGTATTTT.

This clone appeared a few times. This chain links TRBV7-6 with TRBJ1-3; perhaps TRBD1 as D (6 bases). Trimming removed 5 bases at V and 8 bases at J, with 22 bases between. The germline gives CDR1 SGHVS, CDR2 FNYEAQ. This CDR3 region has 16 residues. In DNA form, the CDR3 reads TGTGCCAGCAGCAAACAAGCCGGGGGGGCTTTTGACACCATATATTTT. Protein sequence: CASSKQAGGAFDTIYF.

The chain joins TRBV6-5 to TRBJ1-1; a weak D match, TRBD1 (5 bases). The germline V gene has CDR1 MNHEY and CDR2 SVGAGI. The ends were cut back, 2 bases at V and 6 bases at J, with 10 bases in the middle. CDR3 length: 13 amino acids. CDR3 DNA: TGTGCCAGCAGTTACCCAGGGATTCCTGAAGCTTTCTTT. Its translation is CASSYPGIPEAFF.

V and J are TRBV10-3 and TRBJ1-1, with 12 bases lining up with TRBD1. The CDR3 contains 16 residues. V dropped 7 bases and J dropped 7; count of bases not matched to a gene: 13. The germline gives CDR1 ENHRY, CDR2 SYGVKD. The CDR3 is CAINPGTGGGGGEAFF. As DNA, the CDR3 is TGTGCCATCAATCCCGGGACAGGGGGCGGCGGGGGTGAAGCTTTCTTT.

The DNA of the CDR3 is TGTGCCAGCAGTGAAGCACAGGTTTATGGCTACACCTTC. Translated, it gives CASSEAQVYGYTF. The chain combines TRBV2 with TRBJ1-2; perhaps TRBD1 as D (5 bases). This CDR3 is 13 amino acids long. Per the germline V gene, CDR1 is SNHLY and CDR2 is FYNNEI. V lost 0 bases and J 5 bases, leaving 7 bases between the germline ends.

Only one count was recorded for this clone. At the DNA level, this CDR3 is encoded by other sequences in the same sample as well. The rearrangement joins TRBV5-4 to TRBJ1-2; TRBD1 aligns across 9 bases. With V trimmed by 2 bases and J by 2 bases, 1 base remained unmatched. CDR3 size: 14 residues. Germline CDR1 is SGHNT and CDR2 is YYREEE (reference sequence). CDR3: CASSLGQGNYGYTF. CDR3 DNA: TGTGCCAGCAGCTTAGGACAGGGGAACTATGGCTACACCTTC.

The rearrangement uses TRBV3-1 (or the pseudogene TRBV3-2) and TRBJ2-4; D uncertain. Germline CDR1 is LGHDT and CDR2 is YNNKEL (reference sequence). The V end lost 4 bases, the J end lost 0 bases, and 10 bases lay between the germline ends. This CDR3 is 15 amino acids long. The CDR3: CASSLRRVAKNIQYF. CDR3 in DNA: TGTGCCAGCAGCCTTCGTCGGGTAGCCAAAAACATTCAGTACTTC.

This clone has ten or more counts. The J gene is TRBJ1-1, the V gene TRBV27, with 8 bases matching TRBD1. V trimming: 6 bases; J trimming: 5 bases; junction bases outside the gene matches: 11. Germline CDR1 MNHEY, CDR2 SMNVEV (reference sequence). This CDR3 spans 15 amino acids. CDR3 DNA sequence: TGTGCCAGCAGCCACCACCAGGGGGCGCGAACTGAAGCTTTCTTT. Translating gives CASSHHQGARTEAFF.

This chain connects TRBV2 to TRBJ1-2, with TRBD1 as a possible D gene (6 bases). The CDR3 sequence is 13 residues long. The V gene lost 3 bases and the J gene lost 4 bases, with 9 bases spanning the gap. Germline CDR1 SNHLY, CDR2 FYNNEI. The CDR3 sequence is CASSEGQSYGYTF. The CDR3 coding sequence is TGTGCCAGCAGTGAGGGACAAAGCTATGGCTACACCTTC.

The rearrangement uses TRBV25-1 and TRBJ2-3, with a tentative D call TRBD1 (5 bases). The V gene's germline CDR1 is MGHDK and CDR2 SYGVNS. The CDR3 is made up of 14 amino acids. The V end was cut by 4 bases, the J end by 3 bases, with 11 bases between. CDR3 sequence reads: CASSAAGWTDTQYF. The CDR3 region has the DNA TGTGCCAGCAGTGCCGCAGGGTGGACAGATACGCAGTATTTT.

This chain connects TRBV4-1 to TRBJ1-4, with D unresolved. This CDR3 is 15 amino acids long. The V and J ends lost 3 bases and 4 bases respectively, with 12 bases between them. In germline, CDR1 is MGHRA, CDR2 YSYEKL. The DNA for the CDR3 is TGCGCCAGCAGCCAGGATGAGAGGAATAATGAAAAACTGTTTTTT. It codes for CASSQDERNNEKLFF.

The chain uses TRBV7-8 and TRBJ2-5; possibly TRBD1 for D (5 bases). The CDR3 has 13 amino acids. Germline V gene data show CDR1 as SGHVS and CDR2 as FQNEAQ. V lost 4 bases, J lost 2 bases, and 8 bases lay in between. The DNA of the CDR3 is TGTGCCAGCAGCTCGGACACTCAAGAGACCCAGTACTTC. Its translation is CASSSDTQETQYF.

CDR3 region: CASSPALAGGPNGEQFF. The CDR3 DNA is TGTGCCAGCTCACCGGCACTAGCGGGGGGGCCAAATGGCGAGCAGTTCTTC. The chain has TRBV18 and TRBJ2-1; 13 nucleotides line up with TRBD2. CDR3 length equals 17 residues. V gave up 3 bases and J gave up 10 bases; unmatched junction bases: 12. Germline V gene lookup returns CDR1 KGHSH and CDR2 LQKENI.

V usage is TRBV5-1 and J usage is TRBJ2-2, with D tentatively TRBD2 (5 bases). Germline V gives CDR1 SGHRS, CDR2 YFSETQ. The CDR3 spans 16 residues. With 2 bases removed from V and 3 bases from J, the gap between germline ends came to 14 bases. As DNA, the CDR3 is TGCGCCAGCAGCTTCCGAGCGGCGGGTGACACCGGGGAGCTGTTTTTT. It is translated as CASSFRAAGDTGELFF.

V is TRBV19 and J is TRBJ1-1; 9 bases match TRBD1. V shed 6 bases and J 6 bases; nucleotides not matched to a gene: 5. This CDR3 has 13 residues. Germline V gives CDR1 LNHDA, CDR2 SQIVND (reference sequence). In DNA, the CDR3 is TGTGCCAGTAGGTGGGGGACAGGGCCTGAAGCTTTCTTT. It translates to CASRWGTGPEAFF.